This TCR beta chain was found in a study of CD8 T cells in Susac syndrome. CD8+ and CD4+ T cells from blood underwent TCR beta sequencing, which was carried out in a high-throughput format. The RNA input was about 0.45 to 1 ug, and it was reverse transcribed with random hexamers. Multiplex immunoSEQ PCR targeted 54 Vbeta and 13 Jbeta TCR beta segments. TCRdb independently ran MiXCR on the immunoSEQ multiplex PCR reads; one entry per CDR3 protein. The sample contains hundreds of thousands of distinct CDR3 sequences, approximately 90% of which appear only once. The clonotype was recovered from a human donor with multiple sclerosis. The sequenced sample consisted of CD8+ T cells from PBMCs.

CDR3 protein: CATSRDNEQFF. CDR3 in DNA: TGTGCCACCAGCAGAGATAATGAGCAGTTCTTC. The V call is TRBV15, the J call TRBJ2-1; D is unresolved. V shed 0 bases and J shed 7 bases, with 1 base lying between them. The CDR3 is made up of 11 amino acids. Germline values: CDR1 LNHNV, CDR2 YYDKDF (reference sequence).